These T cell receptor beta chains were read from a single sample in a study of T cell responses to AZD1222 COVID-19 vaccine. The repertoire was sequenced with immunoSEQ multiplex PCR; TCRdb's copy has only in-frame clones and lacks some. This sample carries more than 95,000 clones, more than 80% of them seen once, and the ten largest clones take roughly 1.6%. The sample consisted of peripheral blood, taken on day 0 of AZD1222 vaccination. The receptors stem from an adult in good health. Both conserved end residues are part of each CDR3. D genes are given only for firm matches. A row's size may be missing; if present it is once, few, many or a size class.

CASSTRTGADTDTQYF | TGTGCCAGCAGCACTAGGACAGGGGCCGACACAGATACGCAGTATTTT | TRBV5-5 | TRBD1 | NA | TRBJ2-3
CASSPGQGAYEQYF | TGCGCCAGCAGCCCTGGACAGGGGGCCTACGAGCAGTACTTC | TRBV4-3 | TRBD1 | NA | TRBJ2-7
CASREGRLLYNEQFF | TGTGCCAGCAGGGAAGGGCGTCTGCTATACAATGAGCAGTTCTTC | TRBV27 | NA | NA | TRBJ2-1
CASRGRRAGGTYEQYF | TGTGCCAGCAGGGGCCGGAGAGCGGGAGGGACTTACGAGCAGTACTTC | TRBV27 | TRBD2 | NA | TRBJ2-7
CASNSMGGEQYF | TGTGCCAGCAACTCCATGGGGGGGGAGCAGTACTTC | TRBV11-2 | TRBD2 | once | TRBJ2-7
CASSQEGQFSYEQYF | TGCGCCAGCAGCCAAGAAGGGCAGTTCTCCTACGAGCAGTACTTC | TRBV4-1 | NA | NA | TRBJ2-7
CASSLSRDRFFSYEQYF | TGTGCCAGCAGTCTGTCCCGGGACAGATTTTTCTCCTACGAGCAGTACTTC | TRBV28 | TRBD1 | NA | TRBJ2-7
CASSLTLNQPQHF | TGTGCCAGCAGTTTGACACTAAATCAGCCCCAGCATTTT | TRBV28 | NA | NA | TRBJ1-5
CASSLEVADFLNEQYF | TGCGCCAGCAGCTTGGAGGTTGCGGACTTTTTGAACGAGCAGTACTTC | TRBV5-1 | NA | NA | TRBJ2-7
CSVDGKGYEQYF | TGCAGCGTTGATGGGAAAGGCTACGAGCAGTACTTC | TRBV29-1 | NA | NA | TRBJ2-7
CASSLIWGRGSSYEQYF | TGTGCCAGCAGCTTAATATGGGGTCGAGGTAGCTCCTACGAGCAGTACTTC | TRBV7-3 | NA | NA | TRBJ2-7
CASNWGALNTEAFF | TGTGCCAGTAACTGGGGCGCCCTGAACACTGAAGCTTTCTTT | TRBV19 | NA | NA | TRBJ1-1
CASKRTVGWTQYF | TGTGCCAGCAAACGGACTGTCGGGTGGACCCAGTACTTC | TRBV12-3/TRBV12-4 | NA | few | TRBJ2-5
CASSQDGGETEAFF | TGCGCCAGCAGCCAAGATGGAGGGGAGACTGAAGCTTTCTTT | TRBV4-3 | NA | NA | TRBJ1-1
CASSQYLGTEAFF | TGCGCCAGCAGTCAGTATCTGGGCACTGAAGCTTTCTTT | TRBV10-1 | NA | once | TRBJ1-1
CASSYAGQGYDEQYF | TGTGCCAGCAGTTACGCGGGACAGGGTTACGACGAGCAGTACTTC | TRBV6-5 | TRBD1 | NA | TRBJ2-7
CASSQSPCEGRGNYGYTF | TGCGCCAGCAGTCAATCGCCCTGCGAAGGGAGAGGGAACTATGGCTACACCTTC | TRBV23-1 | NA | once | TRBJ1-2
CASSEQGGTEAFF | TGTGCCAGCAGCGAACAGGGAGGGACTGAAGCTTTCTTT | TRBV11-2 | NA | NA | TRBJ1-1
CASSSDRPATNEKLFF | TGTGCCAGCAGCTCCGACAGGCCTGCAACTAATGAAAAACTGTTTTTT | TRBV7-8 | NA | NA | TRBJ1-4
CASSLNGDPRAGELFF | TGTGCCAGCAGCTTAAATGGAGACCCCAGGGCCGGGGAGCTGTTTTTT | TRBV7-3 | NA | NA | TRBJ2-2
CASSLTGNQETQYF | TGCGCCAGCAGCTTGACAGGGAACCAAGAGACCCAGTACTTC | TRBV5-1 | NA | NA | TRBJ2-5
CASSRTGDTAFF | TGCGCCAGCAGTCGGACAGGGGACACGGCTTTCTTT | TRBV10-1 | TRBD1 | few | TRBJ1-1
CASSQDRLAGVTYEQYF | TGCGCCAGCAGCCAAGACCGACTAGCGGGAGTCACCTACGAGCAGTACTTC | TRBV4-3 | TRBD2 | NA | TRBJ2-7
CATRTSGAPPEQFF | TGTGCCACCCGTACTAGCGGGGCCCCGCCAGAGCAGTTCTTC | TRBV19 | TRBD2 | once | TRBJ2-1
CASSWAGQGYEQYF | TGTGCCAGCAGCTGGGCGGGACAGGGCTACGAGCAGTACTTC | TRBV5-5 | TRBD1 | NA | TRBJ2-7
CASSPPGHTDTQYF | TGTGCCAGCAGCCCTCCGGGCCACACAGATACGCAGTATTTT | TRBV6-2/TRBV6-3 | NA | NA | TRBJ2-3
CATTPTSPANTIYF | TGTGCCACCACACCTACCAGCCCAGCAAACACCATATATTTT | TRBV6-5 | NA | NA | TRBJ1-3
CASSLAPSPTYEQYF | TGTGCCAGCAGCTTAGCCCCTAGCCCGACCTACGAGCAGTACTTC | TRBV7-8 | NA | few | TRBJ2-7
CASSLGGIASSGAFF | TGTGCCAGCAGCTTGGGGGGGATTGCGTCCTCCGGAGCTTTCTTT | TRBV7-6 | NA | NA | TRBJ1-1
CASSLTGDSGNTIYF | TGCGCCAGCAGCTTAACAGGGGACTCTGGAAACACCATATATTTT | TRBV5-1 | TRBD1 | NA | TRBJ1-3
CASSPRLNTEAFF | TGTGCCAGCAGCCCTAGGCTGAACACTGAAGCTTTCTTT | TRBV3-1/TRBV3-2 | NA | few | TRBJ1-1
CASSFFKGQGRKLFF | TGTGCCAGCAGCTTCTTTAAGGGACAGGGGAGAAAACTGTTTTTT | TRBV11-2 | TRBD1 | NA | TRBJ1-4
CASSYQGEQFF | TGTGCCAGCAGTTACCAGGGTGAGCAGTTCTTC | TRBV6-2/TRBV6-3 | NA | NA | TRBJ2-1
CATSDSWTGQGEQYF | TGTGCCACCAGTGATTCCTGGACAGGGCAAGGCGAGCAGTACTTC | TRBV24-1 | TRBD1 | NA | TRBJ2-7
CASSPWTSGYNEQFF | TGTGCCAGCAGCCCCTGGACTAGCGGTTACAATGAGCAGTTCTTC | TRBV7-6 | TRBD2 | few | TRBJ2-1
CATSRVGLRDPQYF | TGTGCCACCAGCAGAGTGGGCCTCAGGGACCCCCAGTACTTC | TRBV15 | NA | NA | TRBJ2-7
CASSADRGGGTEAFF | TGTGCCAGCAGCGCCGACAGGGGCGGGGGCACTGAAGCTTTCTTT | TRBV6-4 | TRBD1 | NA | TRBJ1-1
CASGRDPPLHF | TGTGCCAGCGGGAGGGATCCACCCCTCCACTTT | TRBV6-5 | NA | NA | TRBJ1-6
CASSLDFTGELFF | TGTGCCAGCAGTTTAGATTTCACCGGGGAGCTGTTTTTT | TRBV12-3/TRBV12-4 | NA | NA | TRBJ2-2
CASSLDRPYEQYF | TGTGCCAGCAGCTTGGACCGTCCCTACGAGCAGTACTTC | TRBV11-2 | NA | few | TRBJ2-7
CAWSVVTEEIILPYEQYF | TGTGCCTGGAGTGTAGTTACGGAGGAGATTATACTCCCCTACGAGCAGTACTTC | TRBV30 | NA | NA | TRBJ2-7
CASSLRSNSGANVLTF | TGCGCCAGCAGCTTGCGAAGTAACTCTGGGGCCAACGTCCTGACTTTC | TRBV5-1 | NA | NA | TRBJ2-6
CASRSQPGGDYGYTF | TGTGCCAGCAGGTCTCAACCAGGGGGCGACTATGGCTACACCTTC | TRBV6-5 | TRBD1 | NA | TRBJ1-2
CASSIQGPNTEAFF | TGTGCCAGCAGCATACAGGGGCCTAACACTGAAGCTTTCTTT | TRBV7-8 | TRBD1 | NA | TRBJ1-1
CASSEGTYGYTF | TGTGCCAGCAGTGAAGGGACCTATGGCTACACCTTC | TRBV25-1 | NA | NA | TRBJ1-2
CASSFRGEQYF | TGTGCCAGCAGTTTTCGGGGGGAGCAGTACTTC | TRBV12-3/TRBV12-4 | NA | NA | TRBJ2-7
CASSYLGGNTGELFF | TGTGCCAGCAGTTACTTGGGGGGGAACACCGGGGAGCTGTTTTTT | TRBV6-6 | NA | once | TRBJ2-2
CASSHIPLGLRVEQFF | TGTGCCAGCAGCCACATCCCCTTAGGGCTTAGGGTTGAGCAGTTCTTC | TRBV11-2 | NA | NA | TRBJ2-1
CASSPLNRMTSGGYEQYF | TGTGCCAGCTCACCCCTCAATCGAATGACTAGCGGGGGATACGAGCAGTACTTC | TRBV18 | TRBD2 | once | TRBJ2-7
CASSLLGRMNTEAFF | TGTGCCAGCAGCTTACTGGGTCGGATGAACACTGAAGCTTTCTTT | TRBV7-3 | NA | once | TRBJ1-1
CASKGGGLDGYTF | TGTGCCAGTAAGGGGGGGGGCCTCGATGGCTACACCTTC | TRBV7-2 | NA | NA | TRBJ1-2
CASRPDRGPGNTEAFF | TGTGCCAGTAGACCAGACAGGGGGCCGGGGAACACTGAAGCTTTCTTT | TRBV19 | TRBD1 | NA | TRBJ1-1
CASRLRGGNTEAFF | TGTGCCAGCAGGCTCAGGGGGGGGAACACTGAAGCTTTCTTT | TRBV2 | TRBD1 | once | TRBJ1-1